The 32 T cell receptor beta chains below come from one sample, sequenced in a study of cytotoxic CD8 clonotypes in ibrutinib-treated CLL. Data came from immunoSEQ multiplex PCR; TCRdb stores just in-frame clones and leaves some out. The sample carries 25,000 to 30,000 clones, around 76% recorded once. Material: PBMCs, obtained after 36 months of ibrutinib treatment. These receptors originate from a human donor with chronic lymphocytic leukemia.

The V gene is TRBV27, the J gene TRBJ2-2; no firm D call. CDR3 size: 14 residues. The V gene's germline CDR1 is MNHEY and CDR2 SMNVEV (reference sequence). The V and J ends lost 3 bases and 8 bases respectively, with 13 bases between them. CDR3 coding DNA: TGTGCCAGCAGTTTTGGTGGCCCGGAAGGGGAGCTGTTTTTT. Amino acids: CASSFGGPEGELFF.

V usage is TRBV13 and J usage is TRBJ1-3, with 10 bases fitting TRBD1. Trimming took 2 bases from V and 6 from J; bases not matched to a gene: 4. This CDR3 comprises 15 residues. In germline, CDR1 is PRHDT, CDR2 FYEKMQ (reference sequence). CDR3 residues: CASSLSGTGANTIYF. The CDR3 DNA reads TGTGCCAGCAGCTTATCAGGGACAGGGGCAAACACCATATATTTT. Complete variable domain (other parts from reference TRBV13 and TRBJ1-3): AAGVIQSPRHLIKEKRETATLKCYPIPRHDTVYWYQQGPGQDPQFLISFYEKMQSDKGSIPDRFSAQQFSDYHSELNMSSLELGDSALYFCASSLSGTGANTIYFGEGSWLTVV.

The count of this clone is one. The V call is TRBV19, the J call TRBJ1-6, with 8 bases identical to TRBD1. The CDR3 length is 15 residues. J gave up 4 bases and V 9 bases, and 8 bases lay outside the gene matches. CDR1 is LNHDA, CDR2 SQIVND, per germline (reference sequence). In DNA, the CDR3 is TGTGCCAGCTCGGACAGGGAGAATTATAATTCACCCCTCCACTTT. It translates to CASSDRENYNSPLHF.

This clone was observed a few times. This chain joins TRBV9 and TRBJ1-2, with D possibly TRBD1 on 5 matching bases. The CDR3 loop spans 15 amino acids. Deletions cut 2 bases from V and 6 bases from J, with 17 bases between. Germline lookup yields CDR1 SGDLS and CDR2 YYNGEE. The CDR3 nucleotides are TGTGCCAGCAGCGTGCATCAGGGTTTAGTCGATGGCTACACCTTC. It specifies CASSVHQGLVDGYTF.

This chain joins TRBV20-1 and TRBJ1-2; D remains unclear. Trimming shortened V by 5 bases and J by 8 bases, and 9 bases separated the two germline ends. Germline CDR1 DFQATT, CDR2 SNEGSKA (reference sequence). The CDR3 is made up of 10 amino acids. CDR3 region: CSAVEQGYTF. The CDR3 DNA reads as TGCAGTGCTGTGGAACAGGGCTACACCTTC.

The chain carries TRBV7-9 and TRBJ1-5; D uncertain. From germline, CDR1 is SEHNR and CDR2 FQNEAQ (reference sequence). Trimming took 5 bases from V and 5 from J, leaving 7 bases between them. The CDR3 extends over 12 amino acids. CDR3 nucleotide sequence: TGTGCCAGCAGCACCCAGGATCAGCCCCAGCATTTT. Translating gives CASSTQDQPQHF.

Comment on this clone: The sample contains more than one DNA sequence encoding this CDR3. This chain connects TRBV5-1 to TRBJ1-1; 7 positions agree with TRBD1. Looked up from germline, CDR1 is SGHRS and CDR2 is YFSETQ. V shed 0 bases and J 5 bases; nucleotides not matched to a gene: 4. The length of the CDR3 is 14 residues. The CDR3 spells CASSLAGGGTEAFF. CDR3 in DNA: TGCGCCAGCAGCTTGGCAGGGGGAGGAACTGAAGCTTTCTTT.

This clone was counted only a few times. The rearrangement joins TRBV4-2 to TRBJ2-2; TRBD1 is a possible D gene (5 bases). V was clipped by 0 bases and J by 1 base, with 9 bases between them. CDR3 size: 16 residues. The germline CDR1 and CDR2 sequences are LGHNA and YNFKEQ. CDR3 sequence: CASSQEPGLNTGELFF. The CDR3 DNA follows: TGTGCCAGCAGCCAAGAGCCAGGGCTGAACACCGGGGAGCTGTTTTTT.

This rearrangement joins TRBV7-3 to TRBJ1-1; no firm D call. The CDR3 length is 16 residues. Germline V gene sequence: CDR1 SGHTA, CDR2 FQGTGA. V shed 3 bases and J shed 1 base, with 15 bases lying between them. CDR3 residues: CASSLFGQAGNTEAFF. For the CDR3, the DNA is TGTGCCAGCAGCTTGTTTGGGCAGGCGGGGAACACTGAAGCTTTCTTT. Combining the CDR3 with reference TRBV7-3 and TRBJ1-1 gives the whole variable domain GAGVSQTPSNKVTEKGKYVELRCDPISGHTALYWYRQSLGQGPEFLIYFQGTGAADDSGLPNDRFFAVRPEGSVSTLKIQRTERGDSAVYLCASSLFGQAGNTEAFFGQGTRLTVV.

The chain is built from TRBV7-9 and TRBJ2-2; possibly TRBD2 for D (5 bases). V was shortened by 4 bases and J by 1 base, with 10 bases between the two germline ends. From germline, CDR1 is SEHNR and CDR2 FQNEAQ (reference sequence). CDR3 size: 15 residues. The CDR3 bases are TGTGCCAGCAGCTGGACGGACTTGAACACCGGGGAGCTGTTTTTT. Amino acids: CASSWTDLNTGELFF.

The chain is built from TRBV5-6 and TRBJ2-1; D unclear. This CDR3 is 12 amino acids long. Trimming shortened V by 4 bases and J by 9 bases, and 11 bases separated the two germline ends. Looked up from germline, CDR1 is SGHDT and CDR2 is YYEEEE. Written as DNA, the CDR3 is TGTGCCAGCAGCCTGAGTAGCTTTGAGCAGTTCTTC. Translation: CASSLSSFEQFF. The full variable domain, completed using reference TRBV5-6 and TRBJ2-1, is DAGVTQSPTHLIKTRGQQVTLRCSPKSGHDTVSWYQQALGQGPQFIFQYYEEEERQRGNFPDRFSGHQFPNYSSELNVNALLLGDSALYLCASSLSSFEQFFGPGTRLTVL.

This sequence joins TRBV27 and TRBJ2-7, with D perhaps matching TRBD1 or TRBD2 (5 bases each). The V and J ends lost 7 bases and 5 bases respectively, with 15 bases between them. This CDR3 has 13 residues. CDR1 and CDR2 (germline): MNHEY, SMNVEV (reference sequence). CDR3 bases: TGTGCCAGCAAACTTGCAGGGACGGACGAGCAGTACTTC. Translation gives CASKLAGTDEQYF.

The chain couples TRBV10-3 to TRBJ2-3; D uncertain. CDR3 size: 15 residues. Trimming took 4 bases from V and 0 from J, leaving 11 bases between them. CDR1 ENHRY and CDR2 SYGVKD come from the germline V gene. The CDR3 sequence is CAISVETSSTDTQYF. DNA of the CDR3: TGTGCCATCAGTGTAGAGACATCTAGCACAGATACGCAGTATTTT.

This clone was recorded a few times. The V gene is TRBV4-2, the J gene TRBJ2-7, with D hard to call. The CDR3 is 15 residues long. Trimming pared 1 base from V and 4 bases from J, leaving 14 bases between. Germline V gene data show CDR1 as LGHNA and CDR2 as YNFKEQ. This chain's CDR3 is CASSQVQGNGYEQYF. The CDR3 nucleotides read TGTGCCAGCAGCCAAGTGCAAGGGAATGGTTACGAGCAGTACTTC.

This clone was seen a single time. J is TRBJ1-1 and V is TRBV18; D call uncertain. Looked up from germline, CDR1 is KGHSH and CDR2 is LQKENI. CDR3 length: 12 residues. With 0 bases removed from V and 1 base from J, the gap between germline ends came to 0 bases. The CDR3 reads CASSPPNTEAFF. The CDR3 nucleotides are TGTGCCAGCTCACCACCGAACACTGAAGCTTTCTTT. Complete variable domain (other parts from reference TRBV18 and TRBJ1-1): NAGVMQNPRHLVRRRGQEARLRCSPMKGHSHVYWYRQLPEEGLKFMVYLQKENIIDESGMPKERFSAEFPKEGPSILRIQQVVRGDSAAYFCASSPPNTEAFFGQGTRLTVV.

The chain links TRBV7-3 to TRBJ2-5; D not resolved. The CDR3 covers 15 residues. The V end was cut by 2 bases, the J end by 1 base, with 11 bases between. Germline V gives CDR1 SGHTA, CDR2 FQGTGA. The CDR3 sequence: CASSLYLGSQETQYF. Written as DNA, the CDR3 is TGTGCCAGCAGCTTATATTTGGGCTCCCAAGAGACCCAGTACTTC.

The V and J genes are TRBV11-3 and TRBJ2-2, with D uncertain. The V and J ends lost 1 base and 6 bases respectively, with 3 bases between them. Per the germline V gene, CDR1 is SGHNT and CDR2 is YENEEA. This CDR3 comprises 12 residues. The CDR3 region has the DNA TGTGCCAGCAGCTTAGTTGCCGGGGAGCTGTTTTTT. It is translated as CASSLVAGELFF.

The chain carries TRBV30 and TRBJ1-5; TRBD1 is a possible D gene (6 bases). There are 15 residues in the CDR3. V lost 1 base and J lost 3, with 13 bases in between. The germline gives CDR1 GTSNPN, CDR2 SVGIG (reference sequence). The CDR3 DNA reads TGTGCCTGGAGTGCAACTTCAGGGGACAATCAGCCCCAGCATTTT. This gives the protein CAWSATSGDNQPQHF. Full variable domain (missing parts from reference TRBV30 and TRBJ1-5): SQTIHQWPATLVQPVGSPLSLECTVEGTSNPNLYWYRQAAGRGLQLLFYSVGIGQISSEVPQNLSASRPQDRQFILSSKKLLLSDSGFYLCAWSATSGDNQPQHFGDGTRLSIL.

CDR3 sequence (DNA): TGTGCCAGCAGTTTAGCCGGGACAGGGGTCTACGAGCAGTACTTC. Residues: CASSLAGTGVYEQYF. V and J are TRBV27 and TRBJ2-7, with TRBD1 matching 10 bases. Trimming took 2 bases from V and 3 from J; bases not matched to a gene: 4. Germline CDR1 reads MNHEY; CDR2 reads SMNVEV (reference sequence). The CDR3 has 15 amino acids.

The chain employs TRBV25-1 and TRBJ2-2, with D maybe TRBD2 (6 bases). Germline V gene lookup returns CDR1 MGHDK and CDR2 SYGVNS. The germline V and J ends were trimmed by 5 bases and 0 bases, with 13 bases remaining between them. This CDR3 is 16 amino acids long. CDR3 sequence: CASSYIAAANTGELFF. In DNA, the CDR3 is TGTGCCAGCAGTTATATAGCGGCGGCGAACACCGGGGAGCTGTTTTTT.

The rearrangement links TRBV30 to TRBJ1-5; D may be TRBD1 (5 bases). Trimming shortened V by 0 bases and J by 5 bases, and 8 bases separated the two germline ends. The CDR3 sequence is 13 residues long. Germline CDR1 reads GTSNPN; CDR2 reads SVGIG (reference sequence). The CDR3 coding sequence is TGTGCCTGGAGTGTAAAAGGGGATCAGCCCCAGCATTTT. This gives the protein CAWSVKGDQPQHF.

This clone was found once. The genes are TRBV27 and TRBJ2-1, with 10 bases matching TRBD2. Trimming at V came to 6 bases and at J to 7 bases, leaving 12 bases not matched to a gene. Germline CDR1 is MNHEY and CDR2 is SMNVEV (reference sequence). CDR3 length equals 16 residues. The CDR3 sequence: CASSDTAVSGGNEQFF. CDR3 DNA: TGTGCCAGCAGCGATACCGCGGTTAGCGGGGGGAATGAGCAGTTCTTC.

This rearrangement joins TRBV4-2 to TRBJ2-3, with D possibly being TRBD2 (7 bases). The CDR3 is 20 residues long. Germline lookup yields CDR1 LGHNA and CDR2 YNFKEQ. V lost 4 bases and J lost 2, with 28 bases in between. CDR3 region: CASSPRVAGASTIHTDTQYF. CDR3 sequence (DNA): TGTGCCAGCAGCCCCCGAGTGGCGGGGGCCTCAACAATCCACACAGATACGCAGTATTTT.

The chain employs TRBV18 and TRBJ1-3; D gene ambiguous. Germline-derived CDR1 and CDR2 are KGHSH and LQKENI. The germline V and J ends were trimmed by 3 bases and 0 bases, with 12 bases remaining between them. The CDR3 contains 16 residues. DNA of the CDR3: TGTGCCAGCTCACCGATCAGGACCGTCTCTGGAAACACCATATATTTT. Its protein is CASSPIRTVSGNTIYF.

The chain is built from TRBV2 and TRBJ1-1, with 8 bases fitting TRBD1. The V and J ends lost 5 bases and 1 base, in that order; junction bases with no gene match: 6. CDR3 length: 15 residues. Per germline, CDR1 SNHLY and CDR2 FYNNEI. The CDR3 loop is CASSLQGQGNTEAFF. In DNA, the CDR3 is TGTGCCAGCAGTCTTCAAGGACAGGGGAACACTGAAGCTTTCTTT.

This clone was recorded once. The rearrangement links TRBV19 to TRBJ1-2, with D uncertain. The CDR3 loop spans 14 amino acids. Germline V gives CDR1 LNHDA, CDR2 SQIVND (reference sequence). The germline V and J ends were trimmed by 3 bases and 8 bases, with 16 bases remaining between them. The CDR3 DNA follows: TGTGCCAGTAGTATTCCCCGTACCCCTGGGGGCTACACCTTC. This gives the protein CASSIPRTPGGYTF.

This rearrangement joins TRBV5-5 to TRBJ2-7; D gene ambiguous. The germline V gene has CDR1 SGHKS and CDR2 YYEKEE (reference sequence). V gave up 0 bases and J gave up 4 bases, with 14 bases separating them. The CDR3 extends over 15 amino acids. The CDR3 reads CASSLAKGNPYEQYF. For the CDR3, the DNA is TGTGCCAGCAGCTTGGCGAAGGGCAACCCGTACGAGCAGTACTTC.

This chain joins TRBV4-1 and TRBJ2-3, with D perhaps matching TRBD1 (6 bases). The CDR3 is made up of 16 amino acids. V was trimmed by 4 bases and J by 2 bases, leaving 16 bases between them. In germline, CDR1 is MGHRA, CDR2 YSYEKL. The CDR3 DNA follows: TGCGCCAGCAGCCTCTCTGACCAGGGGATCACAGATACGCAGTATTTT. Its protein is CASSLSDQGITDTQYF.

This clone turned up a few times. CDR3 coding DNA: TGCGCCAGCAGGGCCGGGACAGGGGGTTCCTACGAGCAGTACTTC. Its protein is CASRAGTGGSYEQYF. J is TRBJ2-7 and V is TRBV5-1, with 11 bases that match TRBD1. Per the germline V gene, CDR1 is SGHRS and CDR2 is YFSETQ. V lost 5 bases to trimming and J lost 1 base; unmatched junction nucleotides: 5. This CDR3 comprises 15 residues.

V and J are TRBV9 and TRBJ2-2; D is possibly TRBD1 (6 bases). The CDR3 loop spans 15 amino acids. From germline, CDR1 is SGDLS and CDR2 YYNGEE. With 4 bases removed from V and 5 bases from J, the gap between germline ends came to 15 bases. CDR3 bases: TGTGCCAGCAGCACCCGACAGGTAGAGACCGGGGAGCTGTTTTTT. This encodes CASSTRQVETGELFF.

The chain couples TRBV6-5 to TRBJ1-2, with 8 bases fitting TRBD1. The CDR3 has 15 amino acids. V was clipped by 5 bases and J by 7 bases; unmatched bases: 12. In germline, CDR1 is MNHEY, CDR2 SVGAGI. CDR3 DNA: TGTGCCAGCAGTACCCCCGGACAGGGCCTCGGTGGCTACACCTTC. This translates into CASSTPGQGLGGYTF.

The rearrangement joins TRBV9 to TRBJ1-1, with TRBD1 matching over 7 bases. With V trimmed by 4 bases and J by 0 bases, 9 bases remained unmatched. This CDR3 spans 16 amino acids. In germline, CDR1 is SGDLS, CDR2 YYNGEE. The CDR3 loop is CASSPTGSIMNTEAFF. In DNA form, the CDR3 reads TGTGCCAGCAGCCCGACAGGGTCGATAATGAACACTGAAGCTTTCTTT. The whole variable domain, filled in from reference TRBV9 and TRBJ1-1, reads DSGVTQTPKHLITATGQRVTLRCSPRSGDLSVYWYQQSLDQGLQFLIQYYNGEERAKGNILERFSAQQFPDLHSELNLSSLELGDSALYFCASSPTGSIMNTEAFFGQGTRLTVV.